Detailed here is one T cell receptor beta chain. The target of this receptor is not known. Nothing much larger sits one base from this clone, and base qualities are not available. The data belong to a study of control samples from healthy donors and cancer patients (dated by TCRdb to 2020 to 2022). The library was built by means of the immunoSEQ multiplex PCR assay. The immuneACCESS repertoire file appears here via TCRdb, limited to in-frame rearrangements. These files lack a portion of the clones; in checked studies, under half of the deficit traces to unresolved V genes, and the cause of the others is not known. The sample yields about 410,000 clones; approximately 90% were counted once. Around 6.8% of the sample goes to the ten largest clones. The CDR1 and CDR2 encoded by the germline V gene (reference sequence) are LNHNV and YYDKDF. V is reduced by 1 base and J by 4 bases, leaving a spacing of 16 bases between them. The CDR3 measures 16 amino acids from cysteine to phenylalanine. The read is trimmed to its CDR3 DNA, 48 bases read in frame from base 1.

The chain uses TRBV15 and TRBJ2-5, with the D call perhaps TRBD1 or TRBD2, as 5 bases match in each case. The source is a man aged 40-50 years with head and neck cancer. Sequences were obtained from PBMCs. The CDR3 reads CATSRGGQGRGETQYF. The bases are TGTGCCACCAGCAGAGGTGGGCAGGGACGGGGAGAGACCCAGTACTTC.